This T cell receptor (beta chain) was sequenced in a study of blood T cells in healthy people across ages. Study outcomes and limitations: Older age went with lower TCR beta diversity per million T cells, in a roughly linear way.

V lost 0 bases, J lost 4 bases, and 9 bases stayed unmatched. The CDR3 runs 15 residues. Germline CDR1 and CDR2: DFQATT and SNEGSKA (reference sequence). This clonotype came up once. Its antigen is not known. Sample-barcoded 5' priming and a J-beta primer mix drove a second PCR of roughly 7 to 11 cycles. TCRdb reanalysed the 5' RACE reads using MiXCR and keeps one entry per CDR3 protein. The sample yields approximately 350,000 distinct CDR3 sequences, roughly half seen once. J is TRBJ2-7 and V is TRBV20-1, with 7 nucleotides matching TRBD2. Source material: blood. The receptor was isolated from a man aged 55 to 70 in good health. The CDR3 sequence is CSARDRLAGPYEQYF. The CDR3 nucleotides read TGCAGTGCTAGAGATCGATTAGCGGGTCCTTACGAGCAGTACTTC.